This is a list of T cell receptor beta chains from one sample in a study of blood T cell repertoires in COVID-19. Using immunoSEQ multiplex PCR, the repertoire was profiled, and TCRdb retains in-frame clones only, with some absent. The data contain over 90,000 clones, 80% to 90% of them singletons. The sample consisted of peripheral blood. All receptors come from a man aged 35 to 55 with active or convalescent COVID-19. Each CDR3 is given with its conserved first and last residue. D genes are given only for firm matches. Part of the rows lack a size; the others show once, few, many or a class for expanded clones.

v_call	j_call	d_call	clone_size	cdr3_aa	cdr3_nt
TRBV7-9	TRBJ2-7	.	.	CASSLSGYEQYF	TGTGCCAGCAGCTTATCGGGTTACGAGCAGTACTTC
TRBV6-6	TRBJ1-2	.	.	CASRSTETFGYTF	TGTGCCAGCAGATCGACAGAAACCTTTGGCTACACCTTC
TRBV4-1	TRBJ1-6	TRBD1	.	CASSQQGQGISYNSPLHF	TGCGCCAGCAGCCAACAAGGACAGGGGATATCCTATAATTCACCCCTCCACTTT
TRBV29-1	TRBJ2-1	.	.	CSVEGGVYEQFF	TGCAGCGTTGAAGGCGGGGTCTATGAGCAGTTCTTC
TRBV3-1/TRBV3-2	TRBJ1-6	TRBD1	.	CASSFGQGASPLHF	TGTGCCAGCAGCTTCGGACAGGGCGCTTCACCCCTCCACTTT
TRBV19	TRBJ1-1	.	.	CASSFFPPRDNAEAFF	TGTGCCAGTAGTTTTTTTCCTCCCCGGGACAATGCTGAAGCTTTCTTT
TRBV13	TRBJ1-1	TRBD1	few	CASSLTGTGVNTEAFF	TGTGCCAGCAGCCTAACCGGGACAGGTGTGAACACTGAAGCTTTCTTT
TRBV24-1	TRBJ2-7	TRBD2	.	CATGLGGRYYEQYF	TGTGCCACCGGACTGGGCGGGAGATACTACGAGCAGTACTTC
TRBV10-3	TRBJ1-2	TRBD1	.	CAISGTGDYGYTF	TGTGCCATCAGCGGGACAGGGGACTATGGCTACACCTTC
TRBV19	TRBJ1-5	.	once	CASKTRGGQPQHF	TGTGCCAGTAAAACCAGGGGTGGTCAGCCCCAGCATTTT
TRBV2	TRBJ1-6	.	.	CASSGQLNSPLHF	TGTGCCAGCAGTGGACAGTTAAATTCACCCCTCCACTTT
TRBV7-2	TRBJ2-7	.	.	CASSLVRTYEQYF	TGTGCCAGCAGCCTCGTGCGGACCTACGAGCAGTACTTC
TRBV10-3	TRBJ2-7	TRBD1	.	CAISSTGGTLSYEQYF	TGTGCCATCAGTTCCACAGGGGGGACCCTCTCCTACGAGCAGTACTTC
TRBV30	TRBJ1-4	.	.	CAWSRTATNEKLFF	TGTGCCTGGAGCCGAACAGCTACTAATGAAAAACTGTTTTTT
TRBV7-8	TRBJ2-7	.	.	CASSLVPGTYEQYF	TGTGCCAGCAGCTTAGTTCCAGGGACCTACGAGCAGTACTTC
TRBV24-1	TRBJ2-7	.	once	CAKQEGGYEQYF	TGTGCCAAACAGGAGGGGGGGTACGAGCAGTACTTC
TRBV25-1	TRBJ2-2	TRBD1	.	CASSGQGSTGELFF	TGTGCCAGCAGTGGACAGGGAAGCACCGGGGAGCTGTTTTTT
TRBV3-1/TRBV3-2	TRBJ1-4	.	few	CASSQDRTVATNEKLFF	TGTGCCAGCAGCCAAGATAGGACTGTAGCAACTAATGAAAAACTGTTTTTT
TRBV5-8	TRBJ2-7	.	.	CASSLEGVTSSYEQYF	TGTGCCAGCAGCTTGGAGGGTGTGACTAGCTCCTACGAGCAGTACTTC
TRBV27	TRBJ2-3	.	.	CASSSLQRGTQYF	TGTGCCAGCAGTTCCCTCCAGCGAGGTACGCAGTATTTT
TRBV3-1/TRBV3-2	TRBJ1-4	.	.	CASSQDEEKLFF	TGTGCCAGCAGCCAAGATGAGGAAAAACTGTTTTTT
TRBV7-9	TRBJ2-1	TRBD2	.	CASSLGEGLAGRDEQFF	TGTGCCAGCAGCTTAGGAGAGGGACTAGCGGGGAGAGATGAGCAGTTCTTC
TRBV19	TRBJ2-5	.	.	CASSTGQQETQYF	TGTGCCAGTAGTACCGGACAGCAAGAGACCCAGTACTTC
TRBV24-1	TRBJ2-7	.	.	CATTSRVSAYEQYF	TGTGCCACCACATCGCGAGTGTCGGCCTACGAGCAGTACTTC
TRBV6-6	TRBJ2-5	.	.	CASSYGPGETQYF	TGTGCCAGCAGTTACGGGCCGGGGGAGACCCAGTACTTC
TRBV6-5	TRBJ2-2	.	once	CASSPGEFRTGELFF	TGTGCCAGCAGCCCCGGGGAGTTCCGGACCGGGGAGCTGTTTTTT
TRBV6-5	TRBJ1-5	TRBD1	once	CASRKDRGPQPQHF	TGTGCCAGCAGGAAAGACAGGGGGCCTCAGCCCCAGCATTTT
TRBV19	TRBJ1-2	.	.	CASSISGYGYTF	TGTGCCAGTAGTATTTCAGGGTATGGCTACACCTTC
TRBV6-6	TRBJ1-4	TRBD1	.	CASRTGTGAKLFF	TGTGCCAGCAGAACCGGGACAGGGGCAAAACTGTTTTTT
TRBV7-2	TRBJ1-4	.	once	CATSGLGEKLFF	TGTGCCACGTCAGGGCTGGGGGAAAAACTGTTTTTT
TRBV19	TRBJ1-6	.	.	CASSIADKGNSPLHF	TGTGCCAGTAGTATTGCGGATAAGGGGAATTCACCCCTCCACTTT
TRBV10-1	TRBJ1-4	TRBD1	.	CASSRTGDEKLFF	TGCGCCAGCAGTCGGACAGGAGATGAAAAACTGTTTTTT